The present T cell receptor (beta chain) was sequenced within a study of shared clonotypes between healthy human individuals. Only in-frame clones appear in the TCRdb table, and some are missing; sequencing was by immunoSEQ multiplex PCR. This table has about 2.4 million clones, approximately 94% appearing once. The donors were all Caucasian adults (living in Nashville, Tennessee). The receptor comes from a man between 18 and 35 years old in good health. Some clones in this sample may be carry-over from other donors' samples. Sequencing used naive CD4+ T cells from PBMCs. The subset is: CD45RA+ positively selected.

Here the CDR3 reads CASSRAQGPGTEAFF. CDR3 nucleotides: TGTGCCAGCAGCCGCGCCCAGGGGCCCGGCACTGAAGCTTTCTTT. The rearrangement joins TRBV13 to TRBJ1-1, with D perhaps matching TRBD1 (6 bases). The CDR3 length is 15 residues. V was trimmed by 5 bases and J by 4 bases, leaving 17 bases between them. CDR1 is PRHDT, CDR2 FYEKMQ, per germline (reference sequence).